Shown below are 23 T cell receptor beta chains from a single sample sequenced in a study of blood T cell repertoires in COVID-19. The protocol was immunoSEQ multiplex PCR, while the TCRdb copy is restricted to in-frame clones and leaves out a portion. Of under 150,000 clones listed, approximately 81% were seen once; the top ten hold roughly two fifths. Specimen: peripheral blood. The source of these receptors is a human donor in a cohort sampled during active COVID-19.

The V and J genes are TRBV18 and TRBJ2-1; tentatively, D is TRBD2 (5 bases). The CDR3 has 14 amino acids. Trimming took 6 bases from V and 8 from J, leaving 17 bases between them. Germline CDR1 reads KGHSH; CDR2 reads LQKENI. In nucleotides, the CDR3 is TGTGCCAGCTCGCTCCGGACTGGCGAGGATGAGCAGTTCTTC. The encoded protein is CASSLRTGEDEQFF. The full variable domain, in which reference TRBV18 and TRBJ2-1 provide the parts outside the CDR3, is NAGVMQNPRHLVRRRGQEARLRCSPMKGHSHVYWYRQLPEEGLKFMVYLQKENIIDESGMPKERFSAEFPKEGPSILRIQQVVRGDSAAYFCASSLRTGEDEQFFGPGTRLTVL.

The V call is TRBV4-2, the J call TRBJ2-4; TRBD2 aligns across 7 bases. V shed 1 base and J 1 base; nucleotides not matched to a gene: 4. Germline assignment: CDR1 LGHNA and CDR2 YNFKEQ. CDR3 length: 16 amino acids. CDR3 coding DNA: TGTGCCAGCAGCCAAGGCGGCGGGGGTGCCAAAAACATTCAGTACTTC. Translated, it gives CASSQGGGGAKNIQYF.

The chain has TRBV9 and TRBJ2-7; weak D call: TRBD1 (6 bases). The germline V and J ends were trimmed by 7 bases and 2 bases, with 19 bases remaining between them. Per the germline V gene, CDR1 is SGDLS and CDR2 is YYNGEE. The CDR3 is 15 amino acids. CDR3 region: CASAQGGTGTYEQYF. The CDR3 coding sequence is TGTGCCAGCGCCCAAGGGGGTACAGGGACCTACGAGCAGTACTTC.

This clone has more than one count but fewer than ten. This chain connects TRBV30 to TRBJ1-5; 7 bases are a match to TRBD1. The V and J ends lost 2 bases and 6 bases, in that order; junction bases with no gene match: 4. The CDR3 is 13 amino acids. Germline V gene sequence: CDR1 GTSNPN, CDR2 SVGIG (reference sequence). DNA for the CDR3: TGTGCCTGGAGTAAGTCAGGGGGTCAGCCCCAGCATTTT. Protein product: CAWSKSGGQPQHF.

The chain uses TRBV12-3 or TRBV12-4 and TRBJ2-5, with D tentatively TRBD1 (5 bases). The CDR3 is 12 residues long. Trimming removed 6 bases from V and 8 bases from J, with 13 bases in between. CDR3 DNA sequence: TGTGCCAGCAGGGGGCCTTTCGGAACCCAGTACTTC. Translating it yields CASRGPFGTQYF.

The chain joins TRBV28 to TRBJ1-3; D is undetermined. V gave up 3 bases and J gave up 6 bases, with 12 bases separating them. The CDR3 loop spans 14 amino acids. CDR1 MDHEN and CDR2 SYDVKM come from the germline V gene. The CDR3 region is CASSFVGRLNTIYF. As DNA, the CDR3 is TGTGCCAGCAGTTTCGTGGGCAGGTTAAACACCATATATTTT.

The genes are TRBV20-1 and TRBJ1-5, with a tentative D call TRBD1 (5 bases). CDR1 is DFQATT, CDR2 SNEGSKA, per germline (reference sequence). The ends were cut back, 3 bases at V and 0 bases at J, with 12 bases in the middle. This CDR3 has 15 amino acids. The CDR3 sequence is CSASPDIYSNQPQHF. CDR3 in DNA: TGCAGTGCTAGTCCGGACATTTATAGCAATCAGCCCCAGCATTTT.

This clone came up a few times. V is TRBV7-9 and J is TRBJ2-3, with TRBD1 matching 7 bases. CDR1 and CDR2 (germline): SEHNR, FQNEAQ (reference sequence). This CDR3 is built from 15 residues. The junction had 2 bases not matched to a gene; V was cut back by 2 bases and J by 0 bases. The CDR3 nucleotides read TGTGCCAGCAGCTTAATGGGACAGAGCACAGATACGCAGTATTTT. Amino acids: CASSLMGQSTDTQYF.

The chain is built from TRBV5-5 and TRBJ2-3, with 12 positions matching TRBD2. Germline V gives CDR1 SGHKS, CDR2 YYEKEE (reference sequence). The CDR3 runs to 17 residues. With V trimmed by 4 bases and J by 10 bases, 16 bases remained unmatched. Written as DNA, the CDR3 is TGTGCCAGCAGCCCCCCCGGCCTAGCGGGGGGGCAGGTTCCGCAGTATTTT. This translates into CASSPPGLAGGQVPQYF.

This chain links TRBV30 with TRBJ1-1, with 8 bases that match TRBD1. CDR3 length equals 14 residues. Germline V gives CDR1 GTSNPN, CDR2 SVGIG (reference sequence). J lost 1 base, V lost 3 bases, and 4 bases had no gene match. This CDR3 is CAWSPGTGNTEAFF. The DNA of the CDR3 is TGTGCCTGGAGCCCCGGGACAGGGAACACTGAAGCTTTCTTT.

This clone was counted only a few times. The chain combines TRBV19 with TRBJ1-2; D not certain. Between the trimmed V and J ends, which lost 4 bases and 1 base, there was a span of 4 bases. The length of the CDR3 is 12 residues. CDR1 and CDR2 from the germline V gene are LNHDA and SQIVND (reference sequence). In DNA, the CDR3 is TGTGCCAGTAGTAACATTAACTATGGCTACACCTTC. This translates into CASSNINYGYTF.

CDR3: CASSLSGTTMNTEAFF. The CDR3 region has the DNA TGTGCCAGCAGCTTATCGGGGACTACCATGAACACTGAAGCTTTCTTT. This chain uses TRBV7-3 with TRBJ1-1, with D possibly matching TRBD1 (5 bases). Germline lookup yields CDR1 SGHTA and CDR2 FQGTGA. Deletions cut 2 bases from V and 0 bases from J, with 13 bases between. This CDR3 has 16 residues.

The V and J genes are TRBV3-1 (or the pseudogene TRBV3-2) and TRBJ2-7, with D perhaps matching TRBD1 (6 bases). V lost 4 bases and J 2 bases, leaving 15 bases between the germline ends. The CDR3 contains 15 residues. The germline V gene has CDR1 LGHDT and CDR2 YNNKEL (reference sequence). The chain's CDR3 is CASSRSGTPTYEQYF. DNA for the CDR3: TGTGCCAGCAGCCGATCCGGGACACCTACCTACGAGCAGTACTTC.

The CDR3: CASSIPTGTGRNGYTF. The CDR3 bases are TGTGCCAGTAGTATACCGACAGGGACAGGGAGAAATGGCTACACCTTC. The J gene is TRBJ1-2, the V gene TRBV19, with 9 bases that match TRBD1. The CDR3 is made up of 16 amino acids. Germline trimming cut 2 bases from V and 6 bases from J; bases unmatched to any gene: 10. Germline lookup yields CDR1 LNHDA and CDR2 SQIVND (reference sequence).

The count of this clone is one. The V gene is TRBV7-8, the J gene TRBJ2-4, with D maybe TRBD2 (6 bases). Trimming stripped 5 bases from V and 0 bases from J, with 11 bases between. From germline, CDR1 is SGHVS and CDR2 FQNEAQ. The CDR3 extends over 15 amino acids. The DNA of the CDR3 is TGTGCCAGCAGCCCCCGAGCGGGAGCCAAAAACATTCAGTACTTC. Amino acids: CASSPRAGAKNIQYF. Full variable domain (remainder filled in from reference TRBV7-8 and TRBJ2-4): GAGVSQSPRYKVAKRGQDVALRCDPISGHVSLFWYQQALGQGPEFLTYFQNEAQLDKSGLPSDRFFAERPEGSVSTLKIQRTQQEDSAVYLCASSPRAGAKNIQYFGAGTRLSVL.

J is TRBJ2-7 and V is TRBV5-1; 11 bases match TRBD2. In germline, CDR1 is SGHRS, CDR2 YFSETQ. This CDR3 spans 16 amino acids. V shed 3 bases, J shed 3 bases, and the junction held 8 bases outside the gene matches. The CDR3 coding sequence is TGCGCCAGCAGCTCGGGTACTAGCGGGGGTGTCTACGAGCAGTACTTC. It specifies CASSSGTSGGVYEQYF.

The V and J genes are TRBV7-9 and TRBJ1-1; D not certain. CDR1 SEHNR and CDR2 FQNEAQ come from the germline V gene (reference sequence). The CDR3 is 13 residues long. With 5 bases removed from V and 1 base from J, the gap between germline ends came to 8 bases. This CDR3 is CASSTTANTEAFF. The CDR3 DNA sequence: TGTGCCAGCAGCACCACAGCGAACACTGAAGCTTTCTTT.

The chain combines TRBV30 with TRBJ1-5; the match to TRBD1 covers 7 bases. The CDR3 spans 15 residues. After removal of 2 bases from V and 3 bases from J, the junction contained 7 bases not matched to a gene. Germline V CDR1 and CDR2: GTSNPN, SVGIG (reference sequence). CDR3 in amino acids: CAWSTPGQLNQPQHF. The CDR3 bases are TGTGCCTGGAGTACTCCGGGACAGCTCAATCAGCCCCAGCATTTT.

The CDR3 protein is CASSLPGTSGGLSTDTQYF. The CDR3, as DNA: TGTGCCAGCAGCCTGCCTGGGACTAGCGGGGGCCTAAGCACAGATACGCAGTATTTT. The genes are TRBV5-5 and TRBJ2-3; 14 positions agree with TRBD2. With V trimmed by 4 bases and J by 0 bases, 10 bases remained unmatched. Per the germline V gene, CDR1 is SGHKS and CDR2 is YYEKEE (reference sequence). The CDR3 is made up of 19 amino acids. The variable domain in full, completed from reference TRBV5-5 and TRBJ2-3, reads DAGVTQSPTHLIKTRGQQVTLRCSPISGHKSVSWYQQVLGQGPQFIFQYYEKEERGRGNFPDRFSARQFPNYSSELNVNALLLGDSALYLCASSLPGTSGGLSTDTQYFGPGTRLTVL.

J is TRBJ1-1 and V is TRBV3-1 (or the pseudogene TRBV3-2); D unresolved. Trimming cost V 3 bases and J 4 bases, with 15 bases left between them. CDR1 and CDR2 (germline): LGHDT, YNNKEL (reference sequence). This CDR3 is 15 amino acids long. CDR3: CASSHRGLSGTEAFF. In DNA, the CDR3 is TGTGCCAGCAGCCACCGGGGATTATCGGGCACTGAAGCTTTCTTT.

This chain uses TRBV7-9 with TRBJ2-3; a possible D gene is TRBD2 (6 bases). CDR3 length: 12 amino acids. Germline CDR1 is SEHNR and CDR2 is FQNEAQ (reference sequence). V was shortened by 6 bases and J by 4 bases, with 8 bases between the two germline ends. The CDR3: CASSPGADTQYF. The DNA for the CDR3 is TGTGCCAGCAGTCCGGGGGCAGATACGCAGTATTTT.

The chain has TRBV5-6 and TRBJ2-2; D unresolved. CDR3 length equals 14 residues. Germline V CDR1 and CDR2: SGHDT, YYEEEE. V was pared by 0 bases and J by 2 bases, with 5 bases between. In DNA form, the CDR3 reads TGTGCCAGCAGCTTGGACATCAACACCGGGGAGCTGTTTTTT. Protein product: CASSLDINTGELFF.

V is TRBV7-2 and J is TRBJ1-2; no clear D gene. The CDR3 consists of 15 residues. Germline CDR1 SGHTA, CDR2 FQGNSA. The germline V and J ends were trimmed by 1 base and 2 bases, with 11 bases remaining between them. The CDR3, as DNA: TGTGCCAGCAGCTTAGTTAGCGGAGGGAACTATGGCTACACCTTC. Its protein is CASSLVSGGNYGYTF.